This TCR beta chain appears in the sequencing data of a study of OX40 agonist ivuxolimab in advanced cancers. Whole-study context: Eligibility rules accepted prior anti-PD-1, anti-PD-L1 or anti-CTLA-4 therapy, and over 35% had some.

Germline CDR1 and CDR2: LNHDA and SQIVND (reference sequence). The V end was cut by 5 bases, the J end by 1 base, with 5 bases between. The CDR3 consists of 12 residues. Drawing of blood for sampling happened at baseline, at cycle 4 day 1, and at cycle 7 day 1. Only in-frame clones appear in the TCRdb table, and some are missing; sequencing was by immunoSEQ multiplex PCR. The sample includes approximately 76,000 clones, 85% to 90% of them seen just once. The chain uses TRBV19 and TRBJ2-5; a possible D gene is TRBD1 (5 bases). The sequence was collected from an adult with an advanced solid tumor such as melanoma, head and neck, liver or kidney cancer. Sequenced material: CD4+ or CD8+ T cells sorted from blood, taken in a trial of the OX40 agonist ivuxolimab. The CDR3 bases are TGTGCCAGTAGTGGGGCCCAAGAGACCCAGTACTTC. This encodes CASSGAQETQYF.